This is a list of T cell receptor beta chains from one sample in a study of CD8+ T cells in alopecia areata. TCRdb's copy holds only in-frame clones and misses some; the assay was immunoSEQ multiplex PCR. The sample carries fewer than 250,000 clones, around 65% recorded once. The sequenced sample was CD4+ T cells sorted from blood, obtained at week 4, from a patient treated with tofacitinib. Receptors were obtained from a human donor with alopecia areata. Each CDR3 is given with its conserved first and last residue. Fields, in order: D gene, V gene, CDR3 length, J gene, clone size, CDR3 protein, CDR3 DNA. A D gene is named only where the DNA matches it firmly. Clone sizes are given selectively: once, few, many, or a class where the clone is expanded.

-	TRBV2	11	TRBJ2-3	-	CASTSGDTQYF	TGTGCCAGCACCTCGGGGGATACGCAGTATTTT
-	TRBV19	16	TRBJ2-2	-	CASTHGGGPNTGELFF	TGTGCCAGTACCCACGGAGGGGGGCCCAACACCGGGGAGCTGTTTTTT
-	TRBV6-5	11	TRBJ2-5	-	CASSQGETQYF	TGTGCCAGCAGTCAAGGGGAGACCCAGTACTTC
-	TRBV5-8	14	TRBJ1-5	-	CASSLGQYNQPQHF	TGTGCCAGCAGCTTGGGACAGTACAATCAGCCCCAGCATTTT
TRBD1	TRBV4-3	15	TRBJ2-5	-	CASSHSTTGQETQYF	TGCGCCAGCAGCCATTCCACGACAGGGCAAGAGACCCAGTACTTC
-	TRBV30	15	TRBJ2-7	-	CAWSLVAGNSYEQYF	TGTGCCTGGAGTTTGGTGGCAGGCAACTCCTACGAGCAGTACTTC
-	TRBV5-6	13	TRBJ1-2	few	CASSLGGTYGYTF	TGTGCCAGCAGCTTGGGAGGTACCTATGGCTACACCTTC
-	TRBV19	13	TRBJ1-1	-	CASSVKGDTEAFF	TGTGCCAGTAGTGTAAAAGGGGACACTGAAGCTTTCTTT
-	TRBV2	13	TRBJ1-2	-	CASSEAFSYGYTF	TGTGCCAGCAGTGAAGCGTTTAGTTATGGCTACACCTTC
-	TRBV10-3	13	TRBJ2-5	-	CATKADDSETQYF	TGTGCCACCAAAGCCGACGACTCAGAGACCCAGTACTTC
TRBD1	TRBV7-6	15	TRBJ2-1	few	CASSFLRDRYNEQFF	TGTGCCAGCAGCTTCCTTCGGGACAGGTACAATGAGCAGTTCTTC
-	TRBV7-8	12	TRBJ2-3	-	CASSFVSDTQYF	TGTGCCAGCAGCTTTGTGTCAGATACGCAGTATTTT
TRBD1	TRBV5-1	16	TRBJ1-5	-	CASSRNPTGMGQPQHF	TGCGCCAGCAGCCGCAATCCGACAGGGATGGGTCAGCCCCAGCATTTT
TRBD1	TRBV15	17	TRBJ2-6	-	CATSRQGVLSGANVLTF	TGTGCCACCAGTAGACAGGGGGTACTCTCTGGGGCCAACGTCCTGACTTTC
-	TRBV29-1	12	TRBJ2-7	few	CSAQRGGYEQYF	TGCAGCGCCCAAAGAGGAGGCTACGAGCAGTACTTC
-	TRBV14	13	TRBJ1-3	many	CASSQVGRNTIYF	TGTGCCAGCAGCCAAGTTGGGAGAAACACCATATATTTT
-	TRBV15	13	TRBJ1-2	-	CATSRDTNYGYTF	TGTGCCACCAGCAGGGATACTAACTATGGCTACACCTTC
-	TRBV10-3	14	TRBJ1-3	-	CAISDRGFADTIYF	TGTGCCATCAGTGATAGAGGATTCGCGGACACCATATATTTT
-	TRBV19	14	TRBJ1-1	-	CASSSLEGELGAFF	TGTGCCAGTAGTAGCCTAGAAGGGGAGCTTGGAGCTTTCTTT
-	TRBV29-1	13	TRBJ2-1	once	CSVHPRSYNEQFF	TGCAGCGTCCATCCCAGATCCTACAATGAGCAGTTCTTC
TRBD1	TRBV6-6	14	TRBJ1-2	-	CAITDRETGVAYTF	TGTGCCATCACCGACAGGGAGACCGGAGTCGCCTACACCTTC
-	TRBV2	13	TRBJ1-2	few	CASRPDSRYGYTF	TGTGCCAGCAGGCCGGACAGTCGATATGGCTACACCTTC
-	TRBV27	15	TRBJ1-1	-	CASSPLLRLNTEAFF	TGTGCCAGCAGCCCCCTGCTGCGGCTGAACACTGAAGCTTTCTTT
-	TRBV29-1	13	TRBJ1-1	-	CSGSGRMNTEAFF	TGCAGCGGATCCGGCCGCATGAACACTGAAGCTTTCTTT
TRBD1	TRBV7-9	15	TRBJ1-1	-	CASSVTGGRATEAFF	TGTGCCAGCAGCGTGACAGGGGGCCGGGCCACTGAAGCTTTCTTT
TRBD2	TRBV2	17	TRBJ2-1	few	CATLDRGTSGSNNEQFF	TGTGCCACCTTAGACCGAGGGACTAGCGGTTCGAACAATGAGCAGTTCTTC
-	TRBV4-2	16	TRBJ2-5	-	CASSQVGGLYQETQYF	TGTGCCAGCAGCCAAGTAGGGGGTTTGTACCAAGAGACCCAGTACTTC
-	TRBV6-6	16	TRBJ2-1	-	CASSYRGWSSYNEQFF	TGTGCCAGCAGTTACCGCGGGTGGAGCTCCTACAATGAGCAGTTCTTC
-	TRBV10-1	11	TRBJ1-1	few	CASSSFTEAFF	TGCGCCAGCAGTTCATTCACTGAAGCTTTCTTT
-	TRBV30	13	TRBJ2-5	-	CAWSVARQETQYF	TGTGCCTGGAGTGTAGCCCGACAAGAGACCCAGTACTTC
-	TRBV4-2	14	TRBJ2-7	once	CASSQARQAYGQYF	TGTGCCAGCAGCCAAGCTAGACAGGCGTATGGGCAGTACTTC
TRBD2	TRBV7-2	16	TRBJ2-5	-	CASSLVSLAGGETQYF	TGTGCCAGCAGCTTAGTAAGCCTAGCGGGGGGAGAGACCCAGTACTTC
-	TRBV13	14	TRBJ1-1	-	CASSSRVSRSGAFF	TGTGCCAGCAGCTCGAGGGTCTCTAGGTCGGGAGCTTTCTTT
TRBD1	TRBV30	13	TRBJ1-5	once	CAWSGTGNQPQHF	TGTGCGTGGAGTGGGACAGGCAATCAGCCCCAGCATTTT
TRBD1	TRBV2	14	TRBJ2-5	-	CASRDNRGPETQYF	TGTGCCAGCAGGGATAACAGGGGTCCGGAGACCCAGTACTTC
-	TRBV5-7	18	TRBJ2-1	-	CASSFMGSDIPSYNEQFF	TGTGCCAGCAGCTTTATGGGGTCGGACATACCCTCCTACAATGAGCAGTTCTTC